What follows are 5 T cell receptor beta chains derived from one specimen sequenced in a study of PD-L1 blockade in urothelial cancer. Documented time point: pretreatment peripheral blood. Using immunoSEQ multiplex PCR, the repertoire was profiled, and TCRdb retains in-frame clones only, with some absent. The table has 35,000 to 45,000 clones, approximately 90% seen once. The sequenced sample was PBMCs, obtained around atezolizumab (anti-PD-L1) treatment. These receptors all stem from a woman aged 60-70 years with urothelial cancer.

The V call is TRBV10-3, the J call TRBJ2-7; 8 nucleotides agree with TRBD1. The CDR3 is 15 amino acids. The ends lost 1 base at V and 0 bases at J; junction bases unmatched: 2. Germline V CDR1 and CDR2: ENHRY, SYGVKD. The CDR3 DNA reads TGTGCCATCAGTGAGTATGACAGGGGCTCCTACGAGCAGTACTTC. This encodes CAISEYDRGSYEQYF.

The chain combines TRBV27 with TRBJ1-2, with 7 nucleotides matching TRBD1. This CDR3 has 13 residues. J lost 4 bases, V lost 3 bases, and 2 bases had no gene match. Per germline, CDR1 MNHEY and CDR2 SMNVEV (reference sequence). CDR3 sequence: CASSLPGGYGYTF. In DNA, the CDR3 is TGTGCCAGCAGTTTGCCAGGGGGCTATGGCTACACCTTC.

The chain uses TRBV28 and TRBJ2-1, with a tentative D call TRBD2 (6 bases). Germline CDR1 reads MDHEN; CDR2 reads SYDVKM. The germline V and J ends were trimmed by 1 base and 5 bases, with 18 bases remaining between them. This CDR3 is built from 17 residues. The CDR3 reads CASSLSLWGVNHNEQFF. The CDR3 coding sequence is TGTGCCAGCAGTTTATCCCTGTGGGGGGTTAATCACAATGAGCAGTTCTTC. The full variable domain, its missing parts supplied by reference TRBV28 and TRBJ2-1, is DVKVTQSSRYLVKRTGEKVFLECVQDMDHENMFWYRQDPGLGLRLIYFSYDVKMKEKGDIPEGYSVSREKKERFSLILESASTNQTSMYLCASSLSLWGVNHNEQFFGPGTRLTVL.

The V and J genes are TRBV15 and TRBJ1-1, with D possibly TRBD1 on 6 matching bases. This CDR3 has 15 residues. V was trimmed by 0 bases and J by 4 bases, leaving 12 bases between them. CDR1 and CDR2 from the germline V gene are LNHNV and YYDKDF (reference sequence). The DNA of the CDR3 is TGTGCCACCAGCAGAGACACAGGGCAGAGCACTGAAGCTTTCTTT. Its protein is CATSRDTGQSTEAFF.

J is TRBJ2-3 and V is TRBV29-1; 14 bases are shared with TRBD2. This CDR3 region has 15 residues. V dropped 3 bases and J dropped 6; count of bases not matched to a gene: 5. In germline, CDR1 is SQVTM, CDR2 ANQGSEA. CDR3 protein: CSVDGTSGSWDTQYF. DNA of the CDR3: TGCAGCGTTGACGGGACTAGCGGGAGTTGGGATACGCAGTATTTT.